The present TCR beta chain was sequenced within a study of early T cells in non-severe SARS-CoV-2 infection. Study-level information: Unpaired chains resulted from sequencing bulk RNA of unsorted whole blood.

CDR3 length: 15 amino acids. Germline V gives CDR1 LGHDT, CDR2 YNNKEL (reference sequence). Trimming pared 3 bases from V and 5 bases from J, leaving 16 bases between. This clonotype has more than one count but fewer than ten. Unique molecular identifiers were attached to individual cDNA molecules. One entry per CDR3 protein, called by TCRdb with MiXCR from the 5' RACE reads. The sample yields over 55,000 distinct CDR3 sequences, around an eighth seen once. Sequencing was done on a sample of whole blood. The clonotype was recovered from an adult who was a healthcare worker with PCR-confirmed SARS-CoV-2 infection or an uninfected control (not recorded which). The rearrangement joins TRBV3-1 to TRBJ2-5; D uncertain. CDR3 sequence reads: CASSQHSGPSETQYF. CDR3 coding DNA: TGTGCCAGCAGCCAGCACTCCGGGCCATCGGAGACCCAGTACTTC.